This T cell receptor (beta chain) was sequenced in a study of blood T cells in healthy people across ages. With 5 bases clipped from V and 4 bases from J, the junction kept 15 bases outside the gene matches. There are 19 residues in the CDR3. The germline V gene encodes CDR1 PRHDT and CDR2 FYEKMQ (reference sequence). With a J-beta primer mix and a sample-barcoded 5' primer, a second PCR ran about 7 to 12 cycles. Via MiXCR, TCRdb re-called the 5' RACE reads, giving one row per CDR3 protein. In the table there are just under 750,000 distinct CDR3 sequences, 20% to 25% of which are singletons. The chain is built from TRBV13 and TRBJ1-6; 9 positions agree with TRBD1. The sequenced sample consisted of blood. The TCR comes from a man aged 65-85 years in good health. The CDR3 protein is CASSLGQGGDLGYNSPLHF. CDR3 DNA: TGTGCCAGCAGCCTGGGACAGGGAGGAGACCTGGGGTATAATTCACCCCTCCACTTT.